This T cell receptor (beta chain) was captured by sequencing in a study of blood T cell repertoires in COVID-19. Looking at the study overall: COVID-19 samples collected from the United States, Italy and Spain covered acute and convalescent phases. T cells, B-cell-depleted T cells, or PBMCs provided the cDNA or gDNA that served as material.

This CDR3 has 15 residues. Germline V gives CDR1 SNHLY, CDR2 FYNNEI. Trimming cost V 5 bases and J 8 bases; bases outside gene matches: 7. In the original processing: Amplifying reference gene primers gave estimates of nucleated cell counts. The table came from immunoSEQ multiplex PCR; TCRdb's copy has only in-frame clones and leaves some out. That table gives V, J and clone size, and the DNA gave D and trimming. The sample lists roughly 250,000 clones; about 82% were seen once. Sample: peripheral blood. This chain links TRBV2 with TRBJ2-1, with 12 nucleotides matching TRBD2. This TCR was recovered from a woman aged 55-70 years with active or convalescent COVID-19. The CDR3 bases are TGTGCCAGCAGTCCCCTAGCGGGGGGGCTCGATGAGCAGTTCTTC. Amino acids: CASSPLAGGLDEQFF.